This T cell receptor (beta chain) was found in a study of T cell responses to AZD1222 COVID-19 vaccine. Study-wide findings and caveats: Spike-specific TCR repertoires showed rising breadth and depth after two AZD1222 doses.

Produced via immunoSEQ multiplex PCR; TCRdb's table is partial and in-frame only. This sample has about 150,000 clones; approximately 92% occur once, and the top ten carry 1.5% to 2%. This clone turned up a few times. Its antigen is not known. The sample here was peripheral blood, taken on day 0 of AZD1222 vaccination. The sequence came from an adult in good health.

In nucleotides, the CDR3 is TGTGCCAGCAGCGTAGAGACAGCTTGGTGTCTTCGAGCTTTCTTT. Translating gives CASSVETAWCLRAFF. This chain links TRBV9 with TRBJ1-1, with a possible D match to TRBD1 (5 bases). The CDR3 extends over 15 amino acids. Germline V CDR1 and CDR2: SGDLS, YYNGEE. V was shortened by 0 bases and J by 10 bases, with 19 bases between the two germline ends.